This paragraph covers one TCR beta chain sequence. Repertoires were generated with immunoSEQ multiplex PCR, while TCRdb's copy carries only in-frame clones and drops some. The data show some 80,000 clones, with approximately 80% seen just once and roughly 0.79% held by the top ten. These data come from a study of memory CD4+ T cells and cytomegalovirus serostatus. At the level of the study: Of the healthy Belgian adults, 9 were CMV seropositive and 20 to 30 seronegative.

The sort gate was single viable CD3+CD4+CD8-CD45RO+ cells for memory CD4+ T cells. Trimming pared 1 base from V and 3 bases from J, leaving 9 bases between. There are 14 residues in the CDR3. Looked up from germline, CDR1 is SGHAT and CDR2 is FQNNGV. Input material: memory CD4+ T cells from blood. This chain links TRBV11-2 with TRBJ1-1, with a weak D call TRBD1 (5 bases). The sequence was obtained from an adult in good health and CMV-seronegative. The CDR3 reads CASSLAGEYTEAFF. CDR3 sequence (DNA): TGTGCCAGCAGCTTAGCGGGGGAGTACACTGAAGCTTTCTTT.